Each of the 17 T cell receptor beta chains below was sequenced from the same sample in a study of cytomegalovirus exposure and HLA in healthy donors. PCR primers comprised 60 Vbeta and 13 Jbeta primers. Sequencing was performed with immunoSEQ multiplex PCR; in TCRdb, only in-frame clones are kept and a portion is missing. The table lists roughly 120,000 clones, roughly 72% of them singletons. The sample was PBMCs. The source is a woman aged 45-60 years in good health and CMV-seropositive.

The sample holds one count of this clone. J is TRBJ2-7 and V is TRBV29-1; TRBD2 agrees at 7 bases. The CDR3 runs to 12 residues. Germline V gene lookup returns CDR1 SQVTM and CDR2 ANQGSEA. The CDR3 coding sequence is TGCGCGATGGGGACTAACACCTACGAGCAGTACTTC. Translated, it gives CAMGTNTYEQYF.

This chain uses TRBV23-1 with TRBJ2-3; D might be TRBD1 (8 bases). TRBV23-1 is filed as an ORF, its function uncertain. V was clipped by 2 bases and J by 4 bases, with 31 bases between them. CDR3 length equals 21 residues. CDR3 bases: TGCGCCAGCAGTCAACACCCGGACAGGGAGGCGGGAGTTGGTCTGGCAGATACGCAGTATTTT. The encoded protein is CASSQHPDREAGVGLADTQYF.

The chain recombines TRBV9 with TRBJ1-4; TRBD1 matches at 7 bases. Germline loops: CDR1 SGDLS, CDR2 YYNGEE. Trimming at V came to 3 bases and at J to 8 bases, leaving 7 bases not matched to a gene. The CDR3 is 14 amino acids. The CDR3 here is CASSGGQEGEKLFF. Here the CDR3 DNA reads TGTGCCAGCAGCGGAGGACAGGAAGGCGAAAAACTGTTTTTT.

The chain couples TRBV5-4 to TRBJ2-2, with 15 bases matching TRBD2. Germline lookup yields CDR1 SGHNT and CDR2 YYREEE (reference sequence). The CDR3 covers 18 residues. V lost 4 bases to trimming and J lost 0 bases; unmatched junction nucleotides: 4. CDR3 coding DNA: TGTGCCAGCAGCCCGGGACTAGCGGGGGGCGCGAACACCGGGGAGCTGTTTTTT. Encoded protein: CASSPGLAGGANTGELFF. Variable domain in full (rest from reference TRBV5-4 and TRBJ2-2): ETGVTQSPTHLIKTRGQQVTLRCSSQSGHNTVSWYQQALGQGPQFIFQYYREEENGRGNFPPRFSGLQFPNYSSELNVNALELDDSALYLCASSPGLAGGANTGELFFGEGSRLTVL.

V usage is TRBV28 and J usage is TRBJ2-5, with TRBD2 identical over 7 bases. With 6 bases clipped from V and 0 bases from J, the junction kept 10 bases outside the gene matches. Germline CDR1 is MDHEN and CDR2 is SYDVKM. The CDR3 covers 16 residues. As DNA, the CDR3 is TGTGCCAGCAGCTTACTCTCCGGGACTAACCAAGAGACCCAGTACTTC. Its protein is CASSLLSGTNQETQYF.

This chain connects TRBV7-6 to TRBJ1-2; 9 bases line up with TRBD1. With V trimmed by 5 bases and J by 7 bases, 8 bases remained unmatched. The CDR3 has 14 residues. Germline CDR1 SGHVS, CDR2 FNYEAQ. The CDR3 DNA follows: TGTGCCAGCAGCGCCCAGGGACAGGGAAGTGGCTACACCTTC. Translating gives CASSAQGQGSGYTF.

V usage is TRBV19 and J usage is TRBJ2-1; D gene uncertain. The CDR3 loop spans 12 amino acids. Per germline, CDR1 LNHDA and CDR2 SQIVND (reference sequence). The V end was cut by 3 bases, the J end by 10 bases, with 10 bases between. The CDR3 loop is CASSILHGEQFF. The CDR3 nucleotides read TGTGCCAGTAGTATCCTGCACGGGGAGCAGTTCTTC.

The gene calls are TRBV5-4 and TRBJ2-7, with D perhaps matching TRBD2 (6 bases). Germline V gene lookup returns CDR1 SGHNT and CDR2 YYREEE (reference sequence). Trimming cost V 4 bases and J 2 bases, with 13 bases left between them. The CDR3 covers 14 residues. CDR3 in amino acids: CASSPGLPPYEQYF. The DNA of the CDR3 is TGTGCCAGCAGCCCCGGACTACCGCCCTACGAGCAGTACTTC. The entire variable domain, with the rest obtained from reference TRBV5-4 and TRBJ2-7, is as follows: ETGVTQSPTHLIKTRGQQVTLRCSSQSGHNTVSWYQQALGQGPQFIFQYYREEENGRGNFPPRFSGLQFPNYSSELNVNALELDDSALYLCASSPGLPPYEQYFGPGTRLTVT.

In regard to this clone: Distinct nucleotide sequences in the sample also encode this CDR3. The V gene is TRBV2, the J gene TRBJ1-3, with 11 bases lining up with TRBD1. The germline V gene encodes CDR1 SNHLY and CDR2 FYNNEI. J lost 4 bases, V lost 6 bases, and 2 bases had no gene match. This CDR3 comprises 14 residues. DNA for the CDR3: TGTGCCAGCAGCGGACAGGGGGCGGGAAACACCATATATTTT. Translated: CASSGQGAGNTIYF.

The V gene is TRBV4-2, the J gene TRBJ1-1, with D unresolved. Germline CDR1 is LGHNA and CDR2 is YNFKEQ. The CDR3 covers 13 residues. Trimming cost V 4 bases and J 5 bases, with 11 bases left between them. CDR3 sequence (DNA): TGTGCCAGCAGCCCACTCCCCGGGACTGAAGCTTTCTTT. Protein: CASSPLPGTEAFF.

The chain uses TRBV6-6 and TRBJ2-1; 13 bases are a match to TRBD2. J gave up 7 bases and V 0 bases, and 3 bases lay outside the gene matches. Looked up from germline, CDR1 is MNHNY and CDR2 is SVGAGI (reference sequence). CDR3 length: 16 amino acids. The CDR3 spells CASSYSGLAGSNEQFF. CDR3 DNA: TGTGCCAGCAGTTACTCGGGACTAGCGGGGAGTAATGAGCAGTTCTTC.

The chain carries TRBV18 and TRBJ1-4; 9 bases are shared with TRBD1. The V gene end was trimmed by 3 bases and the J gene end by 7 bases; junction bases not matched to a gene: 3. The CDR3 totals 14 residues. Germline loops: CDR1 KGHSH, CDR2 LQKENI. The CDR3 nucleotides read TGTGCCAGCTCACCCGACAGGGGGATTGAAAAACTGTTTTTT. It specifies CASSPDRGIEKLFF.

This chain joins TRBV7-6 and TRBJ1-1; TRBD1 might be the D (6 bases). Trimming removed 5 bases at V and 1 base at J, with 11 bases between. The CDR3 has 14 residues. The germline CDR1 and CDR2 sequences are SGHVS and FNYEAQ. This CDR3 is CASSKLGGNTEAFF. CDR3 nucleotide sequence: TGTGCCAGCAGCAAATTAGGGGGGAACACTGAAGCTTTCTTT.

Concerning this clone: The sample carries other DNA sequences with the same CDR3. J is TRBJ1-4 and V is TRBV7-9; 8 nucleotides match TRBD1. Germline V lookup: CDR1 SEHNR, CDR2 FQNEAQ (reference sequence). CDR3 length: 18 amino acids. J lost 0 bases, V lost 4 bases, and 10 bases had no gene match. In nucleotides, the CDR3 is TGTGCCAGCAGCTCTTACAGGGGGACGGGTGCAACTAATGAAAAACTGTTTTTT. The encoded protein is CASSSYRGTGATNEKLFF.

The rearrangement joins TRBV18 to TRBJ2-1; 9 bases map to TRBD2. The CDR3 spans 14 residues. Germline CDR1 reads KGHSH; CDR2 reads LQKENI. The V gene end was trimmed by 0 bases and the J gene end by 10 bases; junction bases not matched to a gene: 4. CDR3 amino acids: CASSPPLAGGEQFF. CDR3 DNA sequence: TGTGCCAGCTCACCACCACTTGCGGGAGGGGAGCAGTTCTTC.

The chain is built from TRBV6-1 and TRBJ2-7; 7 positions agree with TRBD1. Trimming cost V 7 bases and J 0 bases; bases outside gene matches: 6. The CDR3 is 14 amino acids. Germline CDR1 MNHNS, CDR2 SASEGT. CDR3 in DNA: TGTGCCAGCACTAGGACAGGTACCTCCTACGAGCAGTACTTC. Its translation: CASTRTGTSYEQYF.

This clone has only a few counts. The chain links TRBV4-3 to TRBJ1-5; 9 bases line up with TRBD1. The CDR3 runs 17 residues. J lost 2 bases, V lost 5 bases, and 10 bases had no gene match. In germline, CDR1 is LGHNA, CDR2 YSLEER. CDR3 region: CASSEGQGRSGNQPQHF. As DNA, the CDR3 is TGCGCCAGCAGCGAGGGACAGGGTCGTAGTGGCAATCAGCCCCAGCATTTT.